The 17 T cell receptor beta chains reported below all come from one sample, sequenced in a study of tumor and adjacent non-tumor tissue in lung cancer. This sample's RNA came from whole unsorted tissue. A modified ARM-PCR protocol with three rounds of nested PCR amplified TCRbeta. TCRdb analysed the multiplex PCR reads with MiXCR anew, one entry per CDR3 protein. The sample contains about 70,000 distinct CDR3 sequences, less than 80% of which appear only once. What was sequenced was lung tumor tissue. These receptor sequences come from a man between 60 and 70 years old with non-small cell lung cancer.

The chain employs TRBV20-1 and TRBJ1-1; D remains unclear. CDR3 length equals 15 residues. From germline, CDR1 is DFQATT and CDR2 SNEGSKA (reference sequence). The CDR3 reads CRASPPGRQSAEAFF. The CDR3 DNA sequence: TGCAGAGCGTCGCCCCCGGGGAGGCAATCCGCTGAAGCTTTCTTT.

As to this clonotype: This may be a read error, as it is one base from a much larger clone. The V call is TRBV20-1, the J call TRBJ2-3; possibly TRBD2 for D (7 bases). The V end was cut by 7 bases, the J end by 7 bases, with 27 bases between. CDR3 length equals 16 residues. CDR1 is DFQATT and CDR2 is SNEGSKA in the germline V gene (reference sequence). The CDR3 nucleotides read TGCAGTGATCGACCATCGGGACGGGGGGCGCACAATACGCAGTATTTT. This gives the protein CSDRPSGRGAHNTQYF.

For this clonotype: This is likely a read error, given that the CDR3 carries no conserved phenylalanine or tryptophan at its end. This chain links TRBV29-1 with TRBJ2-1, with 7 positions matching TRBD1. The CDR3 length is 14 residues. J gave up 5 bases and V 7 bases, and 11 bases lay outside the gene matches. In germline, CDR1 is SQVTM, CDR2 ANQGSEA. The CDR3 bases are TGCAGCGCGGGTGGACAGGAAGTTAACAATGAGCAGTTCTCC. Residues: CSAGGQEVNNEQFS.

This clonotype was observed many times. The chain joins TRBV6-6 to TRBJ1-2; D is uncertain. Germline CDR1 MNHNY, CDR2 SVGAGI (reference sequence). V lost 4 bases and J lost 8, with 11 bases in between. CDR3 length equals 12 residues. CDR3 sequence: CASSFTKRGYTF. The CDR3 DNA reads as TGTGCCAGCAGTTTCACAAAACGCGGCTACACCTTC.

This clonotype was seen just once. At one of its ends the junction is not consistent with the germline gene, which may arise from a read error. This chain uses TRBV11-1 with TRBJ1-1, with TRBD1 matching over 7 bases. The CDR3 totals 13 residues. CDR1 and CDR2 (germline): SGHAT, FQDESV (reference sequence). For the CDR3, the DNA is TGTACCAGCATCTTAGCGCAGGGGGCTGAAGCTTTCTTT. It is translated as CTSILAQGAEAFF.

Worth noting for this clonotype: One end of the junction varies from germline; a read error may be responsible. The chain recombines TRBV7-8 with TRBJ2-1; D remains ambiguous. This CDR3 has 14 amino acids. The germline CDR1 and CDR2 sequences are SGHVS and FQNEAQ. The CDR3 sequence is CASRYGRTYNEHFF. In DNA, the CDR3 is TGTGCCAGCAGGTACGGGCGTACCTACAATGAGCACTTCTTC.

V is TRBV6-5 and J is TRBJ2-7, with 7 bases aligning to TRBD2. The CDR3 contains 13 residues. V lost 8 bases, J lost 3 bases, and 7 bases stayed unmatched. Germline loops: CDR1 MNHEY, CDR2 SVGAGI. This CDR3 reads CASGQPSGYEQYF. Here the CDR3 DNA reads TGTGCCAGCGGTCAGCCTAGCGGCTACGAGCAGTACTTC.

A few counts support this clonotype. No conserved phenylalanine or tryptophan ends this CDR3, so it is likely a read error. This chain joins TRBV29-1 and TRBJ2-7, with 7 bases matching TRBD1. Germline V gene sequence: CDR1 SQVTM, CDR2 ANQGSEA. This CDR3 region has 11 residues. Trimming cost V 5 bases and J 7 bases; bases outside gene matches: 5. DNA for the CDR3: TGCAGCGTTCGAGGGGGCGAAGAGCAGTACTTA. It is translated as CSVRGGEEQYL.

Turning to this clonotype: One end of the junction is discordant with germline, which a read error may explain. The chain is built from TRBV29-1 and TRBJ2-3; 7 nucleotides match TRBD2. CDR1 is SQVTM and CDR2 is ANQGSEA in the germline V gene. This CDR3 spans 14 amino acids. The CDR3: CSAGSGASTYTQYF. CDR3 in DNA: TGCAGCGCCGGGAGCGGGGCCTCCACATATACGCAGTATTTT.

Points on this clonotype: At one of its ends the junction is not consistent with the germline gene, which may arise from a read error. The chain recombines TRBV29-1 with TRBJ2-7; 7 positions agree with TRBD2. The length of the CDR3 is 13 residues. Germline V gene data show CDR1 as SQVTM and CDR2 as ANQGSEA. The CDR3 spells CGVAEGRGYEQYF. In nucleotides, the CDR3 is TGCGGCGTTGCCGAGGGGAGGGGATACGAGCAGTACTTC.

With respect to this clonotype: The junction and the germline gene differ at one end; a read error may be behind it. J is TRBJ2-1 and V is TRBV20-1; either TRBD1 or TRBD2 may supply D (5 bases each). Germline assignment: CDR1 DFQATT and CDR2 SNEGSKA (reference sequence). The CDR3 has 12 amino acids. The CDR3 loop reads CGVRGPNNERFF. The CDR3 DNA follows: TGCGGTGTTAGGGGACCGAACAATGAGCGGTTCTTC.

In this sample, this clonotype turned up many times. The CDR3 nucleotides are TGTGCCACCAGTGATCGGACAGGGCTTGCTGGGGCCAACGTCCTGACTTTC. Encoded protein: CATSDRTGLAGANVLTF. The chain uses TRBV24-1 and TRBJ2-6; 8 bases fit TRBD1. The V and J ends lost 3 bases and 2 bases, in that order; junction bases with no gene match: 5. CDR3 size: 17 residues. The germline V gene has CDR1 KGHDR and CDR2 SFDVKD.

About this clonotype: One junction end disagrees with the germline gene, perhaps due to a read error. The J gene is TRBJ2-7, the V gene TRBV6-6, with 12 bases matching TRBD1. This CDR3 spans 15 amino acids. Germline V gene data show CDR1 as MNHNY and CDR2 as SVGAGI (reference sequence). The DNA of the CDR3 is TGTGGCAGCAGTGGGGGACAGGGGGCCTCCTTCGAGCAGTACTTC. Protein product: CGSSGGQGASFEQYF.

In regard to this clonotype: Relative to the germline gene, one junction end is altered; a read error may explain this. The CDR3 here is CASSTQGVMNTETFF. The CDR3 DNA follows: TGTGCCAGCAGTACACAGGGGGTCATGAACACTGAAACTTTCTTT. The genes are TRBV6-1 and TRBJ1-1; 8 bases line up with TRBD1. From germline, CDR1 is MNHNS and CDR2 SASEGT. The CDR3 runs to 15 residues.

A note on this clonotype: One end of the junction does not line up with germline, which may come from a read error. The chain combines TRBV12-3 or TRBV12-4 with TRBJ2-1, with D hard to call. This CDR3 contains 15 residues. The chain's CDR3 is CASSFPQWDHNKQFF. CDR3 nucleotides: TGTGCCAGCAGTTTCCCTCAGTGGGATCACAATAAGCAGTTCTTC.

This clonotype turned up a few times. One junction end does not reproduce the germline sequence, and a read error may be involved. The V call is TRBV5-6, the J call TRBJ2-6, with 10 bases that match TRBD1. Per the germline V gene, CDR1 is SGHDT and CDR2 is YYEEEE. The CDR3 is 17 residues long. The CDR3 region is CASGRDRGISGANVLIF. In DNA form, the CDR3 reads TGTGCAAGCGGCCGGGACAGGGGAATCTCTGGGGCCAACGTCCTGATTTTC. The full variable domain, its missing parts supplied by reference TRBV5-6 and TRBJ2-6, is DAGVTQSPTHLIKTRGQQVTLRCSPKSGHDTVSWYQQALGQGPQFIFQYYEEEERQRGNFPDRFSGHQFPNYSSELNVNALLLGDSALYLCASGRDRGISGANVLIFGAGSRLTVL.

This clonotype was detected only once. The chain uses TRBV20-1 and TRBJ2-7, with TRBD2 as a possible D gene (5 bases). From germline, CDR1 is DFQATT and CDR2 SNEGSKA (reference sequence). The CDR3 is 15 residues long. V lost 4 bases and J lost 5, with 21 bases in between. The CDR3 nucleotides read TGCAGTGCTACAGGTATTAGTGGGAGATTCGACGAGCAGTACTTC. Its protein product is CSATGISGRFDEQYF.